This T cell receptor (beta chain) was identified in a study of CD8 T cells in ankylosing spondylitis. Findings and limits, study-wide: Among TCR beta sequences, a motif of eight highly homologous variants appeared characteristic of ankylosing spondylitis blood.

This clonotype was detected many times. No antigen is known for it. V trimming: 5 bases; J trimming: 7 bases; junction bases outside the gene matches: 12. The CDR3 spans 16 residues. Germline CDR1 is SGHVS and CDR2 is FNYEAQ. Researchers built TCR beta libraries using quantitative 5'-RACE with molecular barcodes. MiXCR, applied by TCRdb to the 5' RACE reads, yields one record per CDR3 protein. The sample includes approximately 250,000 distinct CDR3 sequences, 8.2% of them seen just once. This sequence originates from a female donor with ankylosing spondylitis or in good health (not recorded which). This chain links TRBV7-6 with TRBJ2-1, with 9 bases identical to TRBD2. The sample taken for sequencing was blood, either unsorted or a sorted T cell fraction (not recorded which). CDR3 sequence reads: CASSPWGPSGANEQFF. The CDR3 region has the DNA TGTGCCAGCAGCCCCTGGGGCCCTAGCGGGGCGAATGAGCAGTTCTTC.